This T cell receptor (beta chain) was captured by sequencing in a study of cytomegalovirus exposure and HLA in healthy donors (dated by TCRdb to about 2017). For the study in its entirety: In an earlier analysis of 450 to 750 of the donors, around 290 Gb of sequence data and approximately 120 million unique TCR beta sequences from 180 million or so T cells were reported. Donor age, sex, ethnicity and CMV serostatus were compiled together with the repertoire data. To predict cytomegalovirus infection status, the study combined high-throughput TCR immunosequencing, statistical association of individual TCRs with disease status, and machine learning. In an earlier analysis of a few hundred of the donors, high-throughput TCR beta sequencing was used to judge whether each TCR beta V gene segment behaved as functional or pseudogenic. In the later analysis, no new phenotypic data were used to find candidate immune exposures; instead, reliance was placed on TCR beta sequences and their occurrence across donors. In a later genetic analysis, genome-wide SNP genotypes for about 55% of the 666 donors were used, and that subset was treated as a discovery cohort. Among the roughly 400 genotyped donors, around 79% belonged to the genetic ancestry cluster associated with self-reported Caucasian donors. The study aimed to test whether cataloging public T cell receptors could reveal signatures of past pathogen exposure. The study used immunosequencing to profile the T cell repertoires of several hundred subjects and linked those repertoires to cytomegalovirus serostatus. Roughly 320 gigabases of sequencing data and around 88 million unique TCR sequences made up an early release that covered approximately 620 HLA-typed donors. Four or five DR-DQ haplotypes were handled as single units for association and clustering, since linkage in the cohort was strong. The number of donors typed differed by locus, with about 629-640 for A, B, C, DRB1 and DQB1, more than 500 for DQA1, approximately 570 for DPA1, and 450 to 480 for DPB1. Across 398 genotyped donors of the cohort, an average of about 240,000 unique TCR beta nucleotide sequences per donor were sequenced, and 15% to 20% of those sequences were non-productive. HLA typing included class I and class II loci at four-digit resolution. In a later analysis, previously published TCR beta repertoires from 666 donors were re-analyzed and high-resolution HLA genotyping was added so that TCR occurrence patterns could be studied. Besides the first cohort of some 670 subjects, a separate validation cohort made up of over 100 different subjects was used. Every repertoire in the discovery cohort had been generated on one and the same sequencing platform.

Counted from cysteine to phenylalanine, this CDR3 has 14 amino acids. The only DNA kept is the CDR3, 42 bases in frame from the first base. At the junction V is shortened by 4 bases and J by 4 bases, with 14 bases in between. CDR1 and CDR2 are drawn from the germline V gene (reference sequence): SGHKS, YYEKEE. The library was prepared using the immunoSEQ multiplex PCR assay. For the multiplex PCR, a mixture combining 60 forward primers for TCR Vbeta segments and 13 reverse primers for TCR Jbeta segments was used. A multiplex PCR assay on genomic DNA amplified the CDR3 region of rearranged TCR beta genes. On the Illumina HiSeq System, the amplified TCR beta libraries were sequenced as 87-base-pair reads. The authors' pipeline ran thus. A later analysis counted about 80 million unique TCR beta chains across the 700 or so repertoires, and about 10 million of these chains were shared by at least two donors. To remove PCR and sequencing errors, raw reads were error-corrected and collapsed into unique sequences using a nearest-neighbor algorithm that merged closely related sequences. To assign V, D and J gene segments, CDR3 sequences were aligned to IMGT reference sequences. Each retained sequence needed at least a six-nucleotide match to both a V gene segment and a J gene segment. A rearrangement counted as productive if the CDR3 had no stop codons and remained in frame with V and J, and every other rearrangement counted as non-productive. Following IMGT convention, CDR3 was defined as the stretch from the second conserved V-encoded cysteine to the conserved J-encoded phenylalanine. The earlier analysis of 587 of the donors excluded sequences that lacked an unambiguous match to a single V gene segment. An earlier analysis of 500 to 700 of the donors classified V segments as functional when productive rearrangements were above 56.7% and as segregating when the standard deviation between donors was above 5%. A statistical classification framework was developed to diagnose cytomegalovirus status using the catalog of TCR beta chain sequences. In a later analysis, TCR nucleotide sequences were compared against IMGT/GENE-DB human TR gene sequences so that V and J genes could be assigned. Using the TCRdist pipeline, a later analysis assigned CDR3 sequences along with most-parsimonious VDJ recombination scenarios. In a later analysis, every TCR beta chain was defined by the combination of its CDR3 amino acid sequence and its V-gene family, and reads without a unique V-gene family were dropped. As a way to deal with suspected cross-contamination and a sequencing artifact, a later analysis dropped under 600 nucleotide sequences that were highly shared and had low generation probability. In a later analysis, a clonal expansion index for each public chain was calculated from normalized within-repertoire ranks of inferred template counts. In a later analysis, generation probabilities were computed using a VDJ recombination model fitted to out-of-frame rearrangements, and the results were checked against IGoR. In a later analysis, hypergeometric tests were used to score TCR-TCR, TCR-HLA and TCR-CMV co-occurrence, with a repertoire-size bias correction applied to TCR pairs. To estimate false discovery rates, a later analysis permuted the HLA or CMV assignments 20 times. A later analysis grouped co-occurring TCRs with DBSCAN, adding TCRdist sequence similarity when clustering within HLA-allele-positive subsets. Repertoires with fewer than 30,000 or more than 120,000 public chains were left out of co-occurrence clustering, as were five repertoires with anomalous nucleotide sharing. The immuneACCESS repertoire file appears here via TCRdb, limited to in-frame rearrangements. These files lack a portion of the clones; in checked studies, under half of the deficit traces to unresolved V genes, and the cause of the others is not known. For V, J and clone size, that table is used; D and trimming come from the DNA. Across this sample there are about 89,000 clones, with roughly two thirds seen only once. Roughly 2% of the sample comes from the top ten.

In regard to this clone: Its binding antigen is unknown. No per-base quality is available; no much larger clone lies one base away.

The cohort comprised approximately 700 healthy bone marrow donors. Cohort members were all nominally healthy when sampled, although unrecorded immune exposures were likely present. Of the 690 or so cohort members, 250 to 300 had positive CMV serostatus and approximately 400 had negative CMV serostatus, and CMV serostatus was not recorded for the donor. Every donor gave a peripheral blood sample, and the peripheral blood mononuclear cells from that sample were used for TCR beta sequencing. Genomic DNA extraction from the blood cell samples was performed with the Qiagen DNeasy Blood Extraction Kit. What the authors observed across the whole study: In a later genetic analysis, fewer N-insertions in productive TCRs were reported among donors in an Asian-associated ancestry cluster than the 666-donor mean. A group of highly shared sequence variants was considered likely to be a technical artifact of the sequencing pipeline. While some public TCRs were present in many individuals, most TCR sequences turned up only very rarely across donors. In a later analysis, TCR association rates were found to vary across HLA loci, with the most associated TCRs seen for DRB1 alleles and the fewest for HLA-C alleles. Most CMV-associated TCR beta chains appeared to be HLA-restricted in a later analysis, and the HLA associations seemed to be driven largely by CMV exposure. Presence/absence analyses assumed roughly uniform sequencing depth across donors, an assumption that may not hold. According to a later analysis, parvovirus B19, influenza, CMV and Epstein-Barr virus appeared linked to several top co-occurrence clusters. Strong co-occurrence of HLA alleles, especially DR and DQ, made assigning TCR associations to individual alleles difficult. Cytomegalovirus status was reported to be diagnosed by the classifier with high specificity and sensitivity in both the original and validation cohorts. An earlier analysis of 450 to 750 of the donors showed that most TCR beta V segments appeared in productive rearrangements either about 87% or about 30% of the time, which broadly matched IMGT annotations. In the study, some 160 TCR beta chains were listed as associated with cytomegalovirus. An association between a missense DCLRE1C variant and V-gene and J-gene trimming of TCR beta chains was found in a later genetic analysis and replicated in an independent cohort. According to the authors, the approach could potentially be generalized to other disease states and immunological phenotypes. This cohort had only TCR beta chains sequenced, and the lack of alpha or paired-chain data limited which features could be detected. A further reported finding was that TCR beta sequences accurately predicted the HLA-A and HLA-B alleles for most subjects in the first cohort. In vitro tests confirmed that a few of the cytomegalovirus-associated TCR beta chains recognize cytomegalovirus antigens. The 87-base-pair reads could not distinguish some IMGT-functional V segments, including TRBV6-2 and TRBV6-3, so those segments were excluded. In a later analysis, HLA-associated TCR beta chains were found to be more clonally expanded and to have lower generation probabilities than equally common non-associated chains. At a false discovery rate of 0.05, a later analysis linked roughly 17,000 TCR beta sequences to specific HLA alleles. Linkage disequilibrium might explain the correlated functional status among segregating V segments, but an unknown experimental factor could not be excluded. Because HLA typing was unavailable for some donors at each locus, only the typed subset was used in association tests. The earlier analysis of 587 of the donors excluded some 15 rarely observed V segments, including chromosome 9 orphons, because counts were too low. For the cohort, immune exposure information was limited to CMV serostatus.

This TCR came from a human donor in good health. This chain joins TRBV5-5 to TRBJ1-2, with the D gene call left open. The sequencing input was PBMCs. The sequenced DNA: TGTGCCAGCAGCCAAACAGCGAGCGGCTATGGCTACACCTTC. It is translated as CASSQTASGYGYTF.